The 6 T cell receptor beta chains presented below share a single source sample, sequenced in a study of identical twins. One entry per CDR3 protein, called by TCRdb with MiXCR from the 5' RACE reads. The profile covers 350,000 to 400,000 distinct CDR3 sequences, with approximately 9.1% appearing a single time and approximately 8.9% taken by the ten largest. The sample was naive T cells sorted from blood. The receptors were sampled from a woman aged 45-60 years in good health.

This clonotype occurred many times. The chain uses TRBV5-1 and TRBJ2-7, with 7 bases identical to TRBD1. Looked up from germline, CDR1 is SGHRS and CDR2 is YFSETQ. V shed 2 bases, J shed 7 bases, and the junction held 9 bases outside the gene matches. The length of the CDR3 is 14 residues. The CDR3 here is CASSLNRGRREQYF. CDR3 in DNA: TGCGCCAGCAGCTTAAACAGGGGACGGCGGGAGCAGTACTTC.

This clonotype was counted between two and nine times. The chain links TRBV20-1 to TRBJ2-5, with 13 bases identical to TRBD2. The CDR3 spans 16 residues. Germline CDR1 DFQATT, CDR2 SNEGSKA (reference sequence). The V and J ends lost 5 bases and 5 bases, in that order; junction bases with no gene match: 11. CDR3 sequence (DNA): TGCAGTGCTTACGGGACTAGCGGGAAAGCCGGGGAGACCCAGTACTTC. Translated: CSAYGTSGKAGETQYF.

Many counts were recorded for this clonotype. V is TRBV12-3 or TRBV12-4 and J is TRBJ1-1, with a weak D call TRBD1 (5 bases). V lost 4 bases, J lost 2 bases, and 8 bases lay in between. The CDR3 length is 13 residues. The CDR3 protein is CASSYRSNTEAFF. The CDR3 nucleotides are TGTGCCAGCAGTTACAGGTCTAACACTGAAGCTTTCTTT.

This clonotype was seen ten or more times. For the CDR3, the DNA is TGCGCCAGCAGCCGATTGACAGGGGCAGAATATCGGTACTTC. Its translation: CASSRLTGAEYRYF. The chain links TRBV4-1 to TRBJ2-4, with 8 bases matching TRBD1. J was trimmed by 15 bases and V by 4 bases; bases with no gene match: 14. The CDR3 is 14 amino acids. The V gene's germline CDR1 is MGHRA and CDR2 YSYEKL.

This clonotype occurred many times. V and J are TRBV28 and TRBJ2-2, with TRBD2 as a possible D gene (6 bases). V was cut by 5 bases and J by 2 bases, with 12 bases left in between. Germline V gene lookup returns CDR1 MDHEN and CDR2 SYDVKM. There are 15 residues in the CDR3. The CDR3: CASSPGGLNTGELFF. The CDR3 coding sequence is TGTGCCAGCAGTCCCGGGGGACTCAACACCGGGGAGCTGTTTTTT.

Written as DNA, the CDR3 is TGTGCCACCAGTGAAACAAAGGGGGCCAGCACAGATACGCAGTATTTT. Translation gives CATSETKGASTDTQYF. The V and J genes are TRBV24-1 and TRBJ2-3; 7 bases align to TRBD1. CDR3 size: 16 residues. Per germline, CDR1 KGHDR and CDR2 SFDVKD. V shed 4 bases, J shed 0 bases, and the junction held 6 bases outside the gene matches.